The 22 T cell receptor beta chains below all came from one sample that was sequenced in a study of cytomegalovirus exposure and HLA in healthy donors. Researchers ran the PCR with 60 Vbeta and 13 Jbeta primers. Profiled with immunoSEQ multiplex PCR; TCRdb holds only in-frame clones, not every one. This sample has roughly 150,000 clones, with 75% to 85% found just once. Material: PBMCs. The source is a woman in her late teens or twenties in good health and CMV-seronegative.

A few counts support this clone. The chain combines TRBV5-1 with TRBJ1-2; 8 bases map to TRBD1. V shed 4 bases and J 9 bases; nucleotides not matched to a gene: 8. This CDR3 is built from 13 residues. Germline V gives CDR1 SGHRS, CDR2 YFSETQ. The CDR3 reads CASSQDRAGSYTF. The CDR3 DNA sequence: TGCGCCAGCAGCCAGGACAGGGCGGGCAGCTACACCTTC.

This chain joins TRBV13 and TRBJ2-7; D unresolved. The CDR3 sequence is 12 residues long. CDR1 is PRHDT and CDR2 is FYEKMQ in the germline V gene (reference sequence). V was clipped by 3 bases and J by 1 base, with 4 bases between them. The CDR3 nucleotides are TGTGCCAGCAGCTTTAATTCCTACGAGCAGTACTTC. This translates into CASSFNSYEQYF.

V gene TRBV2 combines with J gene TRBJ2-7; TRBD2 aligns across 10 bases. Trimming took 7 bases from V and 1 from J; bases not matched to a gene: 10. CDR1 SNHLY and CDR2 FYNNEI come from the germline V gene. This CDR3 has 16 amino acids. CDR3 residues: CASNGVGLAFSYEQYF. CDR3 bases: TGTGCCAGCAACGGTGTGGGACTAGCGTTTTCCTACGAGCAGTACTTC.

The CDR3 nucleotides read TGTGCCACCAGCGTTTGGACAGGGGCTTTTGACGAGCAGTACTTC. It specifies CATSVWTGAFDEQYF. The chain recombines TRBV15 with TRBJ2-7; TRBD1 agrees at 9 bases. V was pared by 5 bases and J by 5 bases, with 10 bases of the junction left unmatched. Germline V gene lookup returns CDR1 LNHNV and CDR2 YYDKDF (reference sequence). CDR3 length: 15 residues.

The chain joins TRBV7-3 to TRBJ1-1; D gene ambiguous. V gave up 8 bases and J gave up 4 bases, with 11 bases separating them. Looked up from germline, CDR1 is SGHTA and CDR2 is FQGTGA. There are 12 residues in the CDR3. This chain's CDR3 is CASGVEGTEAFF. For the CDR3, the DNA is TGTGCCAGCGGAGTGGAGGGCACTGAAGCTTTCTTT.

V gene TRBV30 combines with J gene TRBJ2-6, with a tentative D call TRBD2 (5 bases). In germline, CDR1 is GTSNPN, CDR2 SVGIG (reference sequence). The V end was cut by 6 bases, the J end by 0 bases, with 18 bases between. CDR3 length equals 17 residues. The CDR3 protein is CACSPGGPSSGANVLTF. The CDR3 coding sequence is TGTGCCTGCTCCCCCGGCGGGCCGAGCTCTGGGGCCAACGTCCTGACTTTC.

The chain is built from TRBV9 and TRBJ2-4; 10 positions agree with TRBD2. The CDR3 is 22 amino acids. Trimming cost V 0 bases and J 0 bases; bases outside gene matches: 18. The germline V gene encodes CDR1 SGDLS and CDR2 YYNGEE. The CDR3 DNA follows: TGTGCCAGCAGCGTAGAACTAGCGGGGATGAACCCCGAAGTTATAGCCAAAAACATTCAGTACTTC. Protein product: CASSVELAGMNPEVIAKNIQYF.

The chain links TRBV6-1 to TRBJ2-7, with 7 bases lining up with TRBD1. Germline V gene lookup returns CDR1 MNHNS and CDR2 SASEGT. The length of the CDR3 is 15 residues. Trimming cost V 2 bases and J 3 bases; bases outside gene matches: 7. CDR3 in amino acids: CASSEHSTGDYEQYF. The CDR3 DNA reads TGTGCCAGCAGTGAACATTCAACAGGGGACTACGAGCAGTACTTC.

The rearrangement uses TRBV21-1 and TRBJ1-5; the DNA was not compared with TRBD1, the D call given in the table. TRBV21-1 is a pseudogene locus. This CDR3 is 14 amino acids long. The CDR3 loop is CASSIQGSNQPQHF. The CDR3 nucleotides read TGTGCCAGCAGCATACAGGGTAGCAATCAGCCCCAGCATTTT.

V gene TRBV7-3 combines with J gene TRBJ2-1; TRBD2 aligns across 11 bases. The germline V gene encodes CDR1 SGHTA and CDR2 FQGTGA. The CDR3 contains 15 residues. V trimming: 5 bases; J trimming: 15 bases; junction bases outside the gene matches: 15. The CDR3 is CASSQAPSGRSPLFF. The CDR3 region has the DNA TGTGCCAGCAGCCAGGCGCCTAGCGGGAGGAGCCCCTTGTTCTTC.

This clone was seen once. This chain links TRBV4-2 with TRBJ1-6, with unresolved D. Trimming removed 0 bases from V and 9 bases from J, with 12 bases in between. The CDR3 runs 15 residues. CDR1 and CDR2 from the germline V gene are LGHNA and YNFKEQ. The chain's CDR3 is CASSQDRVAVSPLHF. The CDR3 region has the DNA TGTGCCAGCAGCCAAGATCGGGTAGCTGTTTCACCCCTCCACTTT.

The chain employs TRBV2 and TRBJ2-1; a possible D gene is TRBD1 (6 bases). The CDR3 contains 14 residues. V was pared by 4 bases and J by 6 bases, with 13 bases between. Germline lookup yields CDR1 SNHLY and CDR2 FYNNEI. CDR3 sequence (DNA): TGTGCCAGCAGTGTGAGACAGGCCTTCAATGAGCAGTTCTTC. Translated, it gives CASSVRQAFNEQFF.

This clone was observed a handful of times. The V and J genes are TRBV7-9 and TRBJ2-3; a weak D match, TRBD1 (5 bases). Germline V CDR1 and CDR2: SEHNR, FQNEAQ (reference sequence). This CDR3 region has 14 residues. Trimming removed 5 bases from V and 1 base from J, with 10 bases in between. CDR3 amino acids: CASSPDIGTDTQYF. The CDR3 nucleotides read TGTGCCAGCAGCCCGGACATAGGCACAGATACGCAGTATTTT.

The V call is TRBV5-1, the J call TRBJ1-4; no definite D call. The CDR3 extends over 15 amino acids. Per the germline V gene, CDR1 is SGHRS and CDR2 is YFSETQ. With 0 bases removed from V and 5 bases from J, the gap between germline ends came to 11 bases. CDR3 region: CASSLEKGGNEKLFF. CDR3 coding DNA: TGCGCCAGCAGCTTGGAGAAGGGAGGAAATGAAAAACTGTTTTTT.

This sequence joins TRBV29-1 and TRBJ1-2; perhaps TRBD1 as D (6 bases). In germline, CDR1 is SQVTM, CDR2 ANQGSEA. V was shortened by 4 bases and J by 1 base, with 10 bases between the two germline ends. The CDR3 length is 13 residues. In nucleotides, the CDR3 is TGCAGCGTTGTCCAGGGGATTAACTATGGCTACACCTTC. Translation: CSVVQGINYGYTF.

The V gene is TRBV28, the J gene TRBJ2-5; tentative D call: TRBD2 (6 bases). Gene TRBJ2-7 matches the end of the DNA better, so the J call may be wrong. This CDR3 contains 15 residues. Germline values: CDR1 MDHEN, CDR2 SYDVKM. CDR3 protein: CASRTGGISSYEQYF. In nucleotides, the CDR3 is TGTGCCAGCAGAACCGGGGGAATATCGTCCTACGAGCAGTACTTC.

The CDR3 reads CASSVVGGSNYGYTF. The CDR3 nucleotides read TGCGCCAGCAGTGTTGTAGGGGGTAGTAACTATGGCTACACCTTC. The genes are TRBV10-2 and TRBJ1-2, with D possibly TRBD1 on 6 matching bases. Trimming left V 4 bases short and J 1 base short, with 13 bases between. The CDR3 has 15 amino acids. Germline lookup yields CDR1 WSHSY and CDR2 SAAADI.

The genes are TRBV7-6 and TRBJ2-7, with D unclear. The CDR3 has 15 amino acids. Germline V lookup: CDR1 SGHVS, CDR2 FNYEAQ. Trimming left V 2 bases short and J 6 bases short, with 17 bases between. The CDR3 coding sequence is TGTGCCAGCAGCTTATGGAGTTTCGGCCTTGGCGAGCAGTACTTC. Amino acids: CASSLWSFGLGEQYF.

This rearrangement joins TRBV7-2 to TRBJ1-2; the D gene is possibly TRBD1 (5 bases). Trimming left V 5 bases short and J 5 bases short, with 9 bases between. Germline lookup yields CDR1 SGHTA and CDR2 FQGNSA. This CDR3 region has 12 residues. CDR3 sequence (DNA): TGTGCCAGCAGCAGGGGCCTTTATGGCTACACCTTC. It codes for CASSRGLYGYTF.

This chain connects TRBV6-1 to TRBJ2-7; 8 positions agree with TRBD1. Germline lookup yields CDR1 MNHNS and CDR2 SASEGT. The ends lost 6 bases at V and 1 base at J; junction bases unmatched: 2. CDR3 size: 13 residues. In nucleotides, the CDR3 is TGTGCCAGCAGGACAGGGGCGTCCTACGAGCAGTACTTC. Amino acids: CASRTGASYEQYF.

This clone has a single count. The junction does not match germline at one end; this may be a read error. The chain is built from TRBV7-9 and TRBJ1-6; TRBD1 agrees at 8 bases. Germline V gives CDR1 SEHNR, CDR2 FQNEAQ (reference sequence). This CDR3 spans 14 amino acids. CDR3 nucleotides: TGTTCCAGCAGCCGGGGACAGGCAATAGAGCCCCTCCACTTT. Encoded protein: CSSSRGQAIEPLHF. Using reference TRBV7-9 and TRBJ1-6 for the parts outside the CDR3, the full variable domain is DTGVSQNPRHKITKRGQNVTFRCDPISEHNRLYWYRQTLGQGPEFLTYFQNEAQLEKSRLLSDRFSAERPKGSFSTLEIQRTEQGDSAMYLCSSSRGQAIEPLHFGNGTRLTVT.

This rearrangement joins TRBV30 to TRBJ2-3; the D gene is possibly TRBD2 (6 bases). CDR1 is GTSNPN, CDR2 SVGIG, per germline (reference sequence). V was clipped by 0 bases and J by 0 bases, with 16 bases between them. The CDR3 spans 17 residues. The CDR3 protein is CAWSVSGGGTSTDTQYF. CDR3 coding DNA: TGTGCCTGGAGTGTAAGCGGAGGCGGGACGAGCACAGATACGCAGTATTTT. The full variable domain, completed using reference TRBV30 and TRBJ2-3, is SQTIHQWPATLVQPVGSPLSLECTVEGTSNPNLYWYRQAAGRGLQLLFYSVGIGQISSEVPQNLSASRPQDRQFILSSKKLLLSDSGFYLCAWSVSGGGTSTDTQYFGPGTRLTVL.